The 18 T cell receptor beta chains reported below all come from one sample, sequenced in a study of T cell clonality in common variable immunodeficiency. Regarding the study as a whole: Fewer deletions and N-nucleotide insertions were reportedly seen in common variable immunodeficiency TCR beta sequences.

For these TCRs, the target antigens are not known. TCRdb's copy holds only in-frame clones and misses some; the assay was immunoSEQ multiplex PCR. Observed in the sample are just over 20,000 clones, none of them singletons. The specimen sequenced was peripheral blood mononuclear cells. Source of these receptors: a human donor with common variable immunodeficiency.

This clone was seen repeatedly, ten times or more. With the read ending 3 residues before the CDR3 end, the germline J gene is used to fill in that end. The J gene is TRBJ2-7, the V gene TRBV6-1; D remains ambiguous. Trimming removed 4 bases at V and 6 bases at J, with 13 bases between. The CDR3 loop spans 13 amino acids. Germline-derived CDR1 and CDR2 are MNHNS and SASEGT. The sequenced CDR3 bases are TGTGCCAGCAGTGGCGGCCGTTTCGCCGAG. This sequence encodes CASSGGRFAE. The full CDR3 sequence reads CASSGGRFAEQYF.

This clone has a count of ten or more. From the germline J gene comes the end of the CDR3, since the read stops 3 residues before it. The V gene is TRBV20-1, the J gene TRBJ1-2, with 7 positions matching TRBD1. Germline V gene sequence: CDR1 DFQATT, CDR2 SNEGSKA (reference sequence). J gave up 4 bases and V 1 base, and 6 bases lay outside the gene matches. The CDR3 is made up of 14 amino acids. The part of the CDR3 DNA that was read is TGCAGTGCTAGAGGGGACAGAGGAGCCTATGGC. Translation: CSARGDRGAYG. The entire CDR3 sequence reads CSARGDRGAYGYTF.

This clone has a count of ten or more. Sequencing ends 3 residues short of the CDR3 end; the germline J gene provides the rest. The V and J genes are TRBV5-1 and TRBJ2-2; D is unresolved. CDR3 length equals 12 residues. Germline CDR1 reads SGHRS; CDR2 reads YFSETQ. Trimming removed 5 bases from V and 5 bases from J, with 7 bases in between. CDR3 protein: CASSIRTGELFF. The CDR3 bases that were read are TGCGCCAGCAGTATCAGGACCGGGGAG.

There are many counts of this clone. From the germline J gene comes the end of the CDR3, since the read stops 3 residues before it. V usage is TRBV10-3 and J usage is TRBJ2-7, with 12 positions matching TRBD1. Germline loops: CDR1 ENHRY, CDR2 SYGVKD. The J segment lost 4 bases and the V segment lost 10 bases, leaving 5 bases of the junction unmatched. This CDR3 comprises 13 residues. The CDR3 DNA, read in part, is TGTGCCAGCCGGGACAGGGGGCTATACGAG. Amino acid sequence: CASRDRGLYE. Given in full, the CDR3 is CASRDRGLYEQYF.

This clone was observed at least ten times. CDR3 sequence: CASSLALVGGGYNEQFF. The sequenced part of the CDR3 DNA is TGCGCCAGCAGCTTGGCTCTAGTCGGGGGGGGGTACAATGAG. The chain couples TRBV5-1 to TRBJ2-1; 8 positions match TRBD2. From the germline J gene comes the end of the CDR3, since the read stops 3 residues before it. CDR1 and CDR2 (germline): SGHRS, YFSETQ. CDR3 length equals 17 residues. Germline trimming cut 0 bases from V and 4 bases from J; bases unmatched to any gene: 9. Together with reference TRBV5-1 and TRBJ2-1, the CDR3 gives the full variable domain: KAGVTQTPRYLIKTRGQQVTLSCSPISGHRSVSWYQQTPGQGLQFLFEYFSETQRNKGNFPGRFSGRQFSNSRSEMNVSTLELGDSALYLCASSLALVGGGYNEQFFGPGTRLTVL.

This clone was counted ten times or more. The read halts 3 residues ahead of the CDR3 end, with the missing end drawn from the germline J gene. The chain is built from TRBV20-1 and TRBJ2-7; D may be TRBD1 (6 bases). V was pared by 3 bases and J by 0 bases, with 12 bases between. CDR3 length: 14 residues. Germline V gene sequence: CDR1 DFQATT, CDR2 SNEGSKA (reference sequence). The part of the CDR3 DNA that was read is TGCAGTGCTAGCCAGGGGCCTTTCTCCTACGAG. Amino acid sequence: CSASQGPFSYE. The full CDR3 is CSASQGPFSYEQYF.

In its sample, this clone was seen many times. The read comes to an end 3 residues before the CDR3 does, leaving the germline J gene to fill in the end. This chain joins TRBV19 and TRBJ2-2; TRBD2 aligns across 11 bases. The CDR3 loop spans 17 amino acids. Trimming cost V 4 bases and J 4 bases; bases outside gene matches: 8. Germline CDR1 and CDR2: LNHDA and SQIVND (reference sequence). The CDR3 loop reads CASSRGLAAAGTGELFF. CDR3 bases read: TGTGCCAGTAGTAGGGGACTAGCGGCCGCGGGCACCGGGGAG.

This clone has at least ten counts. The read comes to an end 3 residues before the CDR3 does, leaving the germline J gene to fill in the end. The genes are TRBV2 and TRBJ2-7; a weak D match, TRBD1 (6 bases). The CDR3 loop spans 13 amino acids. The V gene's germline CDR1 is SNHLY and CDR2 FYNNEI. V was cut by 9 bases and J by 6 bases, with 18 bases left in between. Here the CDR3 reads CASTRDNSREQYF. The sequenced CDR3 bases are TGTGCCAGTACCCGGGACAATTCACGCGAG.

In regard to this clone: The read comes to an end 3 residues before the CDR3 does, leaving the germline J gene to fill in the end. The V and J genes are TRBV6-4 and TRBJ1-3; no clear D gene. Trimming stripped 3 bases from V and 0 bases from J, with 9 bases between. The CDR3 runs to 15 residues. Germline V CDR1 and CDR2: MRHNA, SNTAGT. The CDR3 bases that were read are TGTGCCAGCAGTGAGCGGCCCTGCTCTGGAAACACC. Translating gives CASSERPCSGNT. The CDR3 reads in full as CASSERPCSGNTIYF.

This clone appeared many times. Read data end 3 residues before the CDR3 end; the end is taken from the germline J gene. The rearrangement joins TRBV29-1 to TRBJ2-1; possible D gene TRBD2, 7 bases. The germline V gene encodes CDR1 SQVTM and CDR2 ANQGSEA. There are 14 residues in the CDR3. The V and J ends lost 8 bases and 4 bases respectively, with 18 bases between them. Incomplete CDR3 DNA: TGCAGCCTGGACAGCGGGGCCCGTTACAATGAG. Translated: CSLDSGARYNE. The entire CDR3 reads CSLDSGARYNEQFF.

This clone has more than one count but fewer than ten. The read ends 3 residues shy of where the CDR3 ends; the end is completed using the germline J gene. The V gene is TRBV2, the J gene TRBJ1-3; D remains unclear. V gave up 3 bases and J gave up 1 base, with 13 bases separating them. Germline CDR1 SNHLY, CDR2 FYNNEI. The CDR3 is made up of 16 amino acids. The CDR3 sequence: CASSEIRGASGNTIYF. CDR3 bases read: TGTGCCAGCAGTGAGATAAGAGGTGCTTCTGGAAACACC.

At least ten counts were recorded for this clone. The sequenced fragment ends 3 residues before the CDR3 boundary, so the rest is inferred from the germline J gene. V and J are TRBV7-6 and TRBJ1-6, with 9 bases identical to TRBD1. The CDR3 spans 15 residues. J gave up 8 bases and V 4 bases, and 6 bases lay outside the gene matches. Germline V gene lookup returns CDR1 SGHVS and CDR2 FNYEAQ. The part of the CDR3 DNA that was read is TGTGCCAGCAGCTCGCGGGACAGGGTTGATTCACCC. As protein: CASSSRDRVDSP. From start to end, the CDR3 is CASSSRDRVDSPLHF.

This clone was seen many times. One junction end does not reproduce the germline sequence, and a read error may be involved. Coverage ceases 3 residues before the CDR3 finishes, and the germline J gene fills in the end. V and J are TRBV7-7 and TRBJ1-1; D perhaps matches TRBD1 (6 bases). The CDR3 loop spans 18 amino acids. Per the germline V gene, CDR1 is SSHAT and CDR2 is FNYEAQ (reference sequence). The sequenced part of the CDR3 DNA is TGTGCTAGCAGCTTAGTTGGGAGGGGGGGGGAGGGGTCCACTGAA. Translation gives CASSLVGRGGEGSTE. The whole CDR3 is CASSLVGRGGEGSTEAFF.

This clone was observed many times. Coverage ceases 3 residues before the CDR3 finishes, and the germline J gene fills in the end. The V call is TRBV20-1, the J call TRBJ2-5; D is possibly TRBD1 (8 bases). The V and J ends lost 5 bases and 2 bases respectively, with 15 bases between them. The germline gives CDR1 DFQATT, CDR2 SNEGSKA (reference sequence). This CDR3 comprises 14 residues. The DNA read from the CDR3 is TGCAGTGCTGGAACAGGGGGGGGTCAAGAGACC. Translated: CSAGTGGGQET. The complete CDR3 sequence is CSAGTGGGQETQYF.

This clone came up many times. The read gets to within 3 residues of the CDR3 end, and the germline J gene fills in the rest. The chain employs TRBV7-9 and TRBJ1-2; D is unclear. Between the trimmed V and J ends, which lost 4 bases and 3 bases, there was a span of 9 bases. Germline lookup yields CDR1 SEHNR and CDR2 FQNEAQ (reference sequence). The CDR3 is 13 residues long. CDR3 protein: CASSSHRDYGYTF. The covered CDR3 bases are TGTGCCAGCAGCTCACATCGGGACTATGGC.

Comments on this clone: The read finishes 3 residues shy of the CDR3 end, and the germline J gene is used to complete it. The chain links TRBV4-2 to TRBJ2-5; D is unclear. CDR1 is LGHNA, CDR2 YNFKEQ, per germline. V was clipped by 0 bases and J by 5 bases, with 7 bases between them. CDR3 length: 13 residues. The sequenced part of the CDR3 DNA is TGTGCCAGCAGCCAAGAAGACTTCGAGACC. This translates into CASSQEDFET. The whole CDR3 protein reads CASSQEDFETQYF.

This clone was recorded many times. The read falls 3 residues short of the CDR3 end, and the missing part is taken from the germline J gene. The chain employs TRBV5-5 and TRBJ1-1; tentative D call: TRBD1 (5 bases). The CDR3 length is 13 residues. Germline values: CDR1 SGHKS, CDR2 YYEKEE (reference sequence). V was shortened by 4 bases and J by 2 bases, with 9 bases between the two germline ends. CDR3 residues: CASSLGANTEAFF. The sequenced part of the CDR3 DNA is TGTGCCAGCAGCCTAGGGGCTAACACTGAA.

This clone was counted at least ten times. Read sequence stops 3 residues before the CDR3 end, and the germline J gene provides the missing end. J is TRBJ1-2 and V is TRBV5-6; D is unclear. V was trimmed by 4 bases and J by 4 bases, leaving 14 bases between them. The CDR3 covers 14 residues. Germline V gene sequence: CDR1 SGHDT, CDR2 YYEEEE. The DNA read from the CDR3 is TGTGCCAGCAGCCCCCTTCGGGGAAGCTATGGC. Amino acid sequence: CASSPLRGSYG. From start to end, the CDR3 is CASSPLRGSYGYTF. The whole variable domain, filled in from reference TRBV5-6 and TRBJ1-2, reads DAGVTQSPTHLIKTRGQQVTLRCSPKSGHDTVSWYQQALGQGPQFIFQYYEEEERQRGNFPDRFSGHQFPNYSSELNVNALLLGDSALYLCASSPLRGSYGYTFGSGTRLTVV.